This entry describes one TCR beta chain. Antigen: not known. These data are taken from a study of cytomegalovirus exposure and HLA in healthy donors. Findings and limits, study-wide: The authors confirmed in vitro that a few CMV-associated chains were specific for CMV antigens.

Clones were read by immunoSEQ multiplex PCR, and TCRdb kept only the in-frame ones, dropping some. This table has about 160,000 clones, roughly 96% appearing once. The sample was PBMCs. This receptor was obtained from a woman aged 18-29 years in good health and CMV-seronegative.

The CDR3 is CASSASTGELFF. The CDR3 coding sequence is TGTGCCAGCAGCGCCTCCACCGGGGAGCTGTTTTTT. The chain carries TRBV9 and TRBJ2-2; D gene unclear. The germline gives CDR1 SGDLS, CDR2 YYNGEE. Trimming took off 3 bases at V and 4 bases at J, with 4 bases between the two ends. The CDR3 extends over 12 amino acids.